One and the same sample provided the 4 T cell receptor beta chains below, sequenced in a study of CD8+ T cells in alopecia areata. Treatment described: oral pan-JAK inhibitor, 5-10 mg twice daily. Extracted RNA was reverse transcribed, and the resulting cDNA served as sequencing template. The repertoire was sequenced with immunoSEQ multiplex PCR; TCRdb's copy has only in-frame clones and lacks some. Here the sample spans some 150,000 clones, around 87% being singletons. Sequenced material: CD8+ T cells sorted from blood, taken at week 4, from a patient treated with tofacitinib. The receptors were gathered from a human donor with alopecia areata.

V usage is TRBV9 and J usage is TRBJ2-1; no clear D gene. Trimming pared 4 bases from V and 8 bases from J, leaving 13 bases between. Looked up from germline, CDR1 is SGDLS and CDR2 is YYNGEE. The CDR3 runs to 13 residues. The CDR3 loop reads CASSPSSLDEQFF. The DNA of the CDR3 is TGTGCCAGCAGCCCCAGCAGTCTGGATGAGCAGTTCTTC.

The rearrangement links TRBV29-1 to TRBJ2-1; the D gene could be TRBD1 or TRBD2 (5 bases each). CDR3 size: 11 residues. Germline-derived CDR1 and CDR2 are SQVTM and ANQGSEA. The germline V and J ends were trimmed by 4 bases and 8 bases, with 9 bases remaining between them. CDR3 nucleotides: TGCAGCGTTGTGGGGGTATATGAGCAGTTCTTC. Protein sequence: CSVVGVYEQFF.

The rearrangement uses TRBV19 and TRBJ1-2, with unresolved D. Trimming removed 4 bases at V and 8 bases at J, with 11 bases between. The V gene's germline CDR1 is LNHDA and CDR2 SQIVND (reference sequence). The length of the CDR3 is 12 residues. The CDR3 DNA reads TGTGCCAGTAGTAGCGGATCGTGGGGCTACACCTTC. It codes for CASSSGSWGYTF.

The V and J genes are TRBV4-1 and TRBJ2-4; D is possibly TRBD1 (6 bases). The CDR3 is made up of 16 amino acids. V lost 6 bases to trimming and J lost 9 bases, with 24 bases between them. The germline V gene has CDR1 MGHRA and CDR2 YSYEKL. CDR3 nucleotide sequence: TGCGCCAGCAGAAACAGGGTCGGTGACCAACGAACCATTCAGTACTTC. Encoded protein: CASRNRVGDQRTIQYF.